The 12 T cell receptor beta chains listed next were all sequenced from one sample in a study of T cell clones after liver transplantation (dated by TCRdb to between 2018 and 2021). The time point label, as the study defines it: pre-transplant. Libraries were made using the immunoSEQ multiplex PCR assay. Sourced from immuneACCESS, this table was stored by TCRdb with only in-frame sequences that have V and J called. A share of the clones is absent; for the studies checked, an unresolved V gene accounts for under half, and the remainder has no known explanation. In this sample the table shows 45,000 to 60,000 clones, approximately 88% of which occur a single time. The biggest ten clones account for about 8.1% of the sample. Sequences were derived from CD4+ T cells from blood, sampled before liver transplant. These TCRs come from a human donor who received a liver transplant.

The V call is TRBV7-2, the J call TRBJ1-2; 8 bases align to TRBD1. V was pared by 6 bases and J by 3 bases, with 9 bases of the junction left unmatched. CDR3 length: 15 residues. CDR1 is SGHTA and CDR2 is FQGNSA in the germline V gene. In DNA form, the CDR3 reads TGTGCCAGCAGGTCGTCAGGGGGCGCAGACTATGGCTACACCTTC. Protein: CASRSSGGADYGYTF.

The rearrangement uses TRBV7-7 and TRBJ2-5, with unresolved D. V lost 2 bases to trimming and J lost 1 base, with 5 bases between them. The length of the CDR3 is 13 residues. Germline-derived CDR1 and CDR2 are SSHAT and FNYEAQ (reference sequence). The CDR3 loop reads CASSLSGQETQYF. CDR3 bases: TGTGCCAGCAGCTTATCAGGCCAAGAGACCCAGTACTTC. The full variable domain, in which reference TRBV7-7 and TRBJ2-5 provide the parts outside the CDR3, is GAGVSQSPRYKVTKRGQDVTLRCDPISSHATLYWYQQALGQGPEFLTYFNYEAQPDKSGLPSDRFSAERPEGSISTLTIQRTEQRDSAMYRCASSLSGQETQYFGPGTRLLVL.

This clone was counted once. This chain links TRBV19 with TRBJ2-7, with TRBD1 identical over 7 bases. With V trimmed by 6 bases and J by 0 bases, 8 bases remained unmatched. In germline, CDR1 is LNHDA, CDR2 SQIVND (reference sequence). There are 15 residues in the CDR3. DNA of the CDR3: TGTGCCAGTAGCCTACTCCGGGACAGCTCCTACGAGCAGTACTTC. This codes for CASSLLRDSSYEQYF.

The CDR3 DNA is TGTGCCAGTAGCTGGGGTTTGGTAGGAACTGAAGCTTTCTTT. The encoded protein is CASSWGLVGTEAFF. The chain uses TRBV19 and TRBJ1-1; D is unclear. The CDR3 extends over 14 amino acids. In germline, CDR1 is LNHDA, CDR2 SQIVND (reference sequence). V lost 6 bases and J 5 bases, leaving 16 bases between the germline ends.

The rearrangement links TRBV4-1 to TRBJ2-3; D might be TRBD2 (6 bases). The CDR3 covers 16 residues. CDR1 is MGHRA and CDR2 is YSYEKL in the germline V gene. The ends were cut back, 2 bases at V and 6 bases at J, with 18 bases in the middle. The CDR3 DNA reads as TGCGCCAGCAGCCAACCATCCGGGACTGGTCTCGATACGCAGTATTTT. Protein product: CASSQPSGTGLDTQYF.

The chain links TRBV13 to TRBJ2-5; the D call may be TRBD1 or TRBD2 (6 bases each). The CDR3 totals 16 residues. Per the germline V gene, CDR1 is PRHDT and CDR2 is FYEKMQ (reference sequence). Trimming left V 5 bases short and J 5 bases short, with 21 bases between. The CDR3 bases are TGTGCCAGCAGCACAAGAACCTCGGGGGCTGGTGAGACCCAGTACTTC. Protein: CASSTRTSGAGETQYF.

V is TRBV28 and J is TRBJ2-7; D unresolved. CDR1 and CDR2 (germline): MDHEN, SYDVKM. The V end was cut by 3 bases, the J end by 5 bases, with 8 bases between. This CDR3 comprises 12 residues. CDR3 DNA: TGTGCCAGCAGTTTTCAGTTTAACGAGCAGTACTTC. Its translation: CASSFQFNEQYF.

The chain recombines TRBV2 with TRBJ1-5; 10 bases agree with TRBD1. Germline CDR1 reads SNHLY; CDR2 reads FYNNEI. CDR3 length: 15 residues. V shed 5 bases and J 4 bases; nucleotides not matched to a gene: 5. The chain's CDR3 is CASSKRTGGNQPQHF. As DNA, the CDR3 is TGTGCCAGCAGTAAAAGGACAGGGGGTAATCAGCCCCAGCATTTT.

The DNA for the CDR3 is TGTGCCAGCACTACGACAGGGAGCCATTCACCCCTCCACTTT. It codes for CASTTTGSHSPLHF. The V and J genes are TRBV18 and TRBJ1-6, with TRBD1 identical over 7 bases. The CDR3 covers 14 residues. The germline CDR1 and CDR2 sequences are KGHSH and LQKENI. V was clipped by 8 bases and J by 8 bases; unmatched bases: 9.

This clone has only a few counts. The chain's CDR3 is CASSQEVLQGREQFF. Written as DNA, the CDR3 is TGCGCCAGCAGCCAAGAGGTACTACAGGGACGTGAGCAGTTCTTC. The chain joins TRBV4-3 to TRBJ2-1, with a weak D call TRBD1 (6 bases). Germline V gene sequence: CDR1 LGHNA, CDR2 YSLEER. The V gene lost 0 bases and the J gene lost 9 bases, with 15 bases spanning the gap. This CDR3 comprises 15 residues.

This clone has ten or more counts. This rearrangement joins TRBV27 to TRBJ1-2; 7 bases line up with TRBD1. The CDR3 runs 13 residues. Germline V gene data show CDR1 as MNHEY and CDR2 as SMNVEV (reference sequence). Trimming cost V 7 bases and J 7 bases; bases outside gene matches: 9. CDR3 amino acids: CASKLQGSSGYTF. The CDR3 nucleotides read TGTGCCAGCAAACTACAGGGGAGCTCTGGCTACACCTTC.

The chain uses TRBV7-9 and TRBJ2-7; D ambiguous. Trimming took off 1 base at V and 11 bases at J, with 12 bases between the two ends. The germline V gene has CDR1 SEHNR and CDR2 FQNEAQ (reference sequence). CDR3 length: 12 residues. The DNA of the CDR3 is TGTGCCAGCAGCTTAGGGGTAGGCCTTGAGTACTTC. It translates to CASSLGVGLEYF.